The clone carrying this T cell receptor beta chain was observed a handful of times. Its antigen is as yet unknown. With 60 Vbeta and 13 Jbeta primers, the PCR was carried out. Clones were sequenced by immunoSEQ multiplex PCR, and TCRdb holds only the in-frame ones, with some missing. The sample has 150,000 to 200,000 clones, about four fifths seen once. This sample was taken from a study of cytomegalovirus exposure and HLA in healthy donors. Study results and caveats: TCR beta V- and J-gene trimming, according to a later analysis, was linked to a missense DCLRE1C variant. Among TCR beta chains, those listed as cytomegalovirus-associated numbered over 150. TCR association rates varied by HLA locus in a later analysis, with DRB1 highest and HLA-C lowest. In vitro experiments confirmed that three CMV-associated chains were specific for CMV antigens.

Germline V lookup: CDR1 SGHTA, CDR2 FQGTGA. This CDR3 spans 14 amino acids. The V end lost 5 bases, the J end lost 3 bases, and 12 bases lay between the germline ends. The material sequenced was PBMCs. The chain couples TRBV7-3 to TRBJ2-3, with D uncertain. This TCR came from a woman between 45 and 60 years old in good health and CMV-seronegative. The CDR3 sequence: CASSPGLSTDTQYF. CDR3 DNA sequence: TGTGCCAGCAGCCCCGGGTTGAGTACAGATACGCAGTATTTT.